Sequencing of this T cell receptor beta chain was carried out in a study of OX40 agonist ivuxolimab in advanced cancers. Study details: Enrolled patients in dose escalation had cancers that were hepatocellular carcinoma, melanoma, renal cell or head and neck cancer. Study observations and caveats: The antigen specificity of the peripheral T cells (those that were expanded) was not determined. Among patients with partial responses at 0.1-3.0 mg/kg, clonal expansion was among the lowest.

About this clone itself: Its antigen is unidentified.

Looked up from germline, CDR1 is ENHRY and CDR2 is SYGVKD. V was trimmed by 10 bases and J by 2 bases, leaving 12 bases between them. The CDR3 has 12 amino acids. Sequencing used immunoSEQ multiplex PCR; TCRdb keeps in-frame clones, though not all of them. The sample yields roughly 20,000 clones, over 75% seen once. The source of this sequence is an adult with an advanced solid tumor such as melanoma, head and neck, liver or kidney cancer. V usage is TRBV10-3 and J usage is TRBJ2-7, with TRBD1 as a possible D gene (5 bases). The specimen comprised CD4+ or CD8+ T cells sorted from blood, sampled in a trial of the OX40 agonist ivuxolimab. CDR3 sequence: CATQGQAYEQYF. The CDR3 bases are TGTGCCACTCAGGGTCAGGCCTACGAGCAGTACTTC.